Listed below are T cell receptor beta chains from one sample, sequenced in a study of T cells in Graves' hyperthyroidism and ophthalmopathy. MiXCR, applied by TCRdb to the multiplex PCR reads, yields one record per CDR3 protein. Here the sample spans 600,000 or so distinct CDR3 sequences, 40% to 55% being singletons. Sequences were obtained from peripheral blood or thyroid tissue (not recorded which). Receptors were obtained from a woman aged 18-30 years with Graves' hyperthyroidism. Each CDR3 is given with its conserved first and last residue. The order of the fields is V gene, J gene, clone size, D gene, CDR3 DNA, CDR3 protein. D genes are given only for firm matches. A clone size is listed for some rows: how often the clone was seen (once, few, many), or a class if it is expanded.

v_call: TRBV24-1; j_call: TRBJ1-5; clone_size: many; d_call: NA; cdr3_nt: TGTGCCACCTCCGGGCGCAGGGGAGGTGATCAGCCCCAGCATTTT; cdr3_aa: CATSGRRGGDQPQHF
v_call: TRBV16; j_call: TRBJ1-5; clone_size: many; d_call: NA; cdr3_nt: TGTGCCAGCAGCCCTCGACAGGACAATCAGCCCCAGCATTTT; cdr3_aa: CASSPRQDNQPQHF
v_call: TRBV12-3/TRBV12-4; j_call: TRBJ2-7; clone_size: NA; d_call: NA; cdr3_nt: TGTGCCAGCAGTTTCGGGCAGGGGAAATACGAGCAGTACTTC; cdr3_aa: CASSFGQGKYEQYF
v_call: TRBV29-1; j_call: TRBJ2-7; clone_size: few; d_call: NA; cdr3_nt: TGCAGCGTTGCCGGCAGTTCGACACCTTACGAGCAGTACTTC; cdr3_aa: CSVAGSSTPYEQYF
v_call: TRBV29-1; j_call: TRBJ2-7; clone_size: few; d_call: NA; cdr3_nt: TGCAGCGTTGAAGTTACACCCTACGAGCAGTACTTC; cdr3_aa: CSVEVTPYEQYF
v_call: TRBV19; j_call: TRBJ1-6; clone_size: few; d_call: NA; cdr3_nt: TGTGCCAGTAGGGGGGACCATTGGGCACCCCTCCACTTT; cdr3_aa: CASRGDHWAPLHF
v_call: TRBV2; j_call: TRBJ1-4; clone_size: many; d_call: NA; cdr3_nt: TGTGCCAGCAGCCCCCGGGTTGAAAAACTGTTTTTT; cdr3_aa: CASSPRVEKLFF
v_call: TRBV7-2; j_call: TRBJ2-7; clone_size: NA; d_call: NA; cdr3_nt: TGTGCCAGCAGCTTAGCGTTGGGGGGAGAGCAGTACTTC; cdr3_aa: CASSLALGGEQYF
v_call: TRBV4-3; j_call: TRBJ2-7; clone_size: many; d_call: NA; cdr3_nt: TGCGCCAGCAGCCAAGATCATGTGACTAGATCCTACGAGCAGTACTTC; cdr3_aa: CASSQDHVTRSYEQYF
v_call: TRBV29-1; j_call: TRBJ1-5; clone_size: NA; d_call: NA; cdr3_nt: TGCAGCTTTGTCGGCAATCAGCCCCAGCATTTT; cdr3_aa: CSFVGNQPQHF
v_call: TRBV24-1; j_call: TRBJ1-2; clone_size: NA; d_call: NA; cdr3_nt: TGTGCCACCAGTGCTCGCGAGGCCCAGCCATACACCTTC; cdr3_aa: CATSAREAQPYTF
v_call: TRBV7-2; j_call: TRBJ2-7; clone_size: NA; d_call: NA; cdr3_nt: TGTGCCAGCATTCCCGGGACGGGGGCTCTCGAGCAGTACTTC; cdr3_aa: CASIPGTGALEQYF
v_call: TRBV7-2; j_call: TRBJ2-2; clone_size: NA; d_call: NA; cdr3_nt: TGTGCCAGCAGCTTATCTCGAGGAGGGTCCGGGGAGCTGTTTTTT; cdr3_aa: CASSLSRGGSGELFF
v_call: TRBV2; j_call: TRBJ2-5; clone_size: once; d_call: TRBD1; cdr3_nt: TGTGCCAGCAAACAACAGGGGAGCCAAGAGGCCCAGTACTTC; cdr3_aa: CASKQQGSQEAQYF
v_call: TRBV27; j_call: TRBJ2-2; clone_size: few; d_call: NA; cdr3_nt: TGTGCCAGCAGTTTATTGTGGAACACCGGGGAGCTGTTTTTT; cdr3_aa: CASSLLWNTGELFF
v_call: TRBV2; j_call: TRBJ2-7; clone_size: few; d_call: NA; cdr3_nt: TGTGCCAGCAGAGGGGGTGGTGTGCAGTACTTC; cdr3_aa: CASRGGGVQYF
v_call: TRBV27; j_call: TRBJ1-2; clone_size: many; d_call: TRBD1; cdr3_nt: TGTGCCAGCAGTTTATCGGGACAGCGACTTACCTTC; cdr3_aa: CASSLSGQRLTF
v_call: TRBV5-1; j_call: TRBJ2-7; clone_size: NA; d_call: TRBD1; cdr3_nt: TGCGCCAGCAGCTTGGATCCAGGGGGCGAATACGAGCAGTACTTC; cdr3_aa: CASSLDPGGEYEQYF
v_call: TRBV2; j_call: TRBJ1-6; clone_size: NA; d_call: NA; cdr3_nt: TGTGCCATTAGAGAGCAATACGCCTCCTACTACTCACCCCTCCACTTT; cdr3_aa: CAIREQYASYYSPLHF
v_call: TRBV7-6; j_call: TRBJ2-2; clone_size: few; d_call: NA; cdr3_nt: TGTGCCAGCAGGCAACCCCGGCTGGGACGGAACACCGGGGAGCTGTTTTTT; cdr3_aa: CASRQPRLGRNTGELFF
v_call: TRBV5-1; j_call: TRBJ2-6; clone_size: few; d_call: NA; cdr3_nt: TGCGCCAGCAGCTTGGAGGGGGACGGGGCCAACGTCCTGACTTTC; cdr3_aa: CASSLEGDGANVLTF
v_call: TRBV7-2; j_call: TRBJ2-7; clone_size: NA; d_call: NA; cdr3_nt: TGTGCCAGCAGCCATGCATCCGGGCCCAAAGAGTCCTACGAGCAGTACTTC; cdr3_aa: CASSHASGPKESYEQYF
v_call: TRBV12-3/TRBV12-4; j_call: TRBJ1-2; clone_size: few; d_call: NA; cdr3_nt: TGTGCCAGCAGTTCTTGGCGGTTAAATGAGGGTACCTTC; cdr3_aa: CASSSWRLNEGTF
v_call: TRBV19; j_call: TRBJ1-1; clone_size: few; d_call: NA; cdr3_nt: TGTGCCAGTAATCGGGGACGGGAAACTGAAGCTTTCTTT; cdr3_aa: CASNRGRETEAFF
v_call: TRBV19; j_call: TRBJ1-1; clone_size: many; d_call: NA; cdr3_nt: TGTGCCAGTAGTCTCTACAGGGAAGGAACTGAAGCTTTCTTT; cdr3_aa: CASSLYREGTEAFF
v_call: TRBV9; j_call: TRBJ1-2; clone_size: NA; d_call: NA; cdr3_nt: TGTGCCAGCAGCGTAGGGGGCGCGACAGTAGCTATCTATGGCTACACCTTC; cdr3_aa: CASSVGGATVAIYGYTF
v_call: TRBV20-1; j_call: TRBJ2-7; clone_size: NA; d_call: NA; cdr3_nt: TGCAGTGGAAAATGGTACTCTCAAACCTACGAGCAGTACTTC; cdr3_aa: CSGKWYSQTYEQYF
v_call: TRBV7-9; j_call: TRBJ1-5; clone_size: NA; d_call: NA; cdr3_nt: TGTGCCAGCAGCTTAGGGGGGACAAGGAGTGAACCCCAGCATTTT; cdr3_aa: CASSLGGTRSEPQHF
v_call: TRBV5-1; j_call: TRBJ1-1; clone_size: many; d_call: NA; cdr3_nt: TGCGCCAGCAGCTTGGTTTTGGCGAGGAACACTGAAGCTTTCTTT; cdr3_aa: CASSLVLARNTEAFF
v_call: TRBV7-8; j_call: TRBJ2-1; clone_size: NA; d_call: TRBD1; cdr3_nt: TGTGCCAGCAGCCCCGGGACAGTCAATGAGCAGTTCTTC; cdr3_aa: CASSPGTVNEQFF
v_call: TRBV7-6; j_call: TRBJ1-1; clone_size: many; d_call: NA; cdr3_nt: TGTGCTAGCAGCCGGGGACTGTGGGCTTTCTTT; cdr3_aa: CASSRGLWAFF
v_call: TRBV7-2; j_call: TRBJ2-7; clone_size: NA; d_call: TRBD2; cdr3_nt: TGTGCCAGCAGCTCCTTCCCTTCCGGGAGCGGGAACGAGCAGTACTTC; cdr3_aa: CASSSFPSGSGNEQYF
v_call: TRBV19; j_call: TRBJ1-3; clone_size: NA; d_call: NA; cdr3_nt: TGTGCCAGCGAGACAGGAGACTCTGGAAACACCATATATTTT; cdr3_aa: CASETGDSGNTIYF
v_call: TRBV15; j_call: TRBJ1-6; clone_size: few; d_call: NA; cdr3_nt: TGTGCCACCAGCAGAGGGACGGCAGGCGAGGCCCTCCACTTT; cdr3_aa: CATSRGTAGEALHF
v_call: TRBV20-1; j_call: TRBJ2-7; clone_size: NA; d_call: TRBD2; cdr3_nt: TGCAGTGCTAGCTCTAGCGGCAACTCCTACGAGCAGTACTTC; cdr3_aa: CSASSSGNSYEQYF
v_call: TRBV6-5; j_call: TRBJ1-5; clone_size: NA; d_call: TRBD1; cdr3_nt: TGTGCCAGCAGTTCAGGCGGACAGGGGGATCAGCCCCAGCATTTT; cdr3_aa: CASSSGGQGDQPQHF
v_call: TRBV7-2; j_call: TRBJ1-4; clone_size: few; d_call: NA; cdr3_nt: TGTGCCAGCAGGGCGGACAGCCTTAATGAAAAACTGTTTTTT; cdr3_aa: CASRADSLNEKLFF
v_call: TRBV25-1; j_call: TRBJ1-2; clone_size: NA; d_call: NA; cdr3_nt: TGTGCCAGCAAGGGCGCGAGCTACACCTTC; cdr3_aa: CASKGASYTF
v_call: TRBV7-2; j_call: TRBJ2-7; clone_size: NA; d_call: TRBD2; cdr3_nt: TGTGCCAGCAGCTATAGCGGGAGGGCCTTCGGCGAGCAGTACTTC; cdr3_aa: CASSYSGRAFGEQYF
v_call: TRBV11-2; j_call: TRBJ1-5; clone_size: NA; d_call: NA; cdr3_nt: TGTGCCAGCAGCTTGATCCGAGGGGCTATCGGGCCCCAGCATTTT; cdr3_aa: CASSLIRGAIGPQHF
v_call: TRBV10-3; j_call: TRBJ1-5; clone_size: many; d_call: NA; cdr3_nt: TGTGCCATCAGCCCAGACTCCGATCAGCCCCAGCATTTT; cdr3_aa: CAISPDSDQPQHF